This is a list of T cell receptor beta chains from one sample in a study of Ad26.COV2.S vaccination and SARS-CoV-2 variants. The repertoire was sequenced with immunoSEQ multiplex PCR; TCRdb's copy has only in-frame clones and lacks some. The sample gives 430,000 or so clones, roughly 89% of which show up once; about 2.4% is in the top ten. The sequences come from peripheral blood, collected in a trial of Ad26.COV2.S vaccine versus placebo. Receptor source: a person between 18 and 65 years old who received the Ad26.COV2.S COVID-19 vaccine or a placebo. CDR3s include the opening cysteine and the closing phenylalanine or tryptophan. The order of the fields is clone size, J gene, D gene, V gene, CDR3 protein, CDR3 DNA. The D gene is left open where the match is weak. Clone sizes are given selectively: once, few, many, or a class where the clone is expanded.

clone size: .
J gene: TRBJ1-1
D gene: .
V gene: TRBV2
CDR3 protein: CASIRERQNTEAFF
CDR3 DNA: TGTGCCAGCATACGGGAGAGGCAGAACACTGAAGCTTTCTTT

clone size: .
J gene: TRBJ2-5
D gene: TRBD2
V gene: TRBV5-1
CDR3 protein: CASSSTREGETQYF
CDR3 DNA: TGCGCCAGCAGCTCCACCAGGGAGGGAGAGACCCAGTACTTC

clone size: .
J gene: TRBJ1-5
D gene: .
V gene: TRBV2
CDR3 protein: CASKVASHREQPQHF
CDR3 DNA: TGTGCCAGCAAAGTGGCCAGCCATAGGGAGCAGCCCCAGCATTTT

clone size: .
J gene: TRBJ2-1
D gene: .
V gene: TRBV5-1
CDR3 protein: CASSFAPAEQFF
CDR3 DNA: TGCGCCAGCAGCTTTGCCCCCGCTGAGCAGTTCTTC

clone size: once
J gene: TRBJ1-5
D gene: .
V gene: TRBV29-1
CDR3 protein: CSVREQGNQPQHF
CDR3 DNA: TGCAGCGTTAGGGAACAGGGTAATCAGCCCCAGCATTTT

clone size: .
J gene: TRBJ2-2
D gene: TRBD1
V gene: TRBV19
CDR3 protein: CASIGQGVSGELFF
CDR3 DNA: TGTGCCAGTATCGGGCAGGGGGTAAGCGGGGAGCTGTTTTTT

clone size: .
J gene: TRBJ2-5
D gene: .
V gene: TRBV5-1
CDR3 protein: CASSLGGDQETQYF
CDR3 DNA: TGCGCCAGCAGCTTAGGCGGGGATCAAGAGACCCAGTACTTC

clone size: .
J gene: TRBJ2-1
D gene: .
V gene: TRBV7-2
CDR3 protein: CASSLQRGVNEQFF
CDR3 DNA: TGTGCCAGCAGCTTACAACGGGGAGTCAATGAGCAGTTCTTC

clone size: .
J gene: TRBJ1-2
D gene: .
V gene: TRBV27
CDR3 protein: CASSLLGPPGSYTF
CDR3 DNA: TGTGCCAGCAGTTTATTAGGGCCCCCGGGGAGCTACACCTTC

clone size: once
J gene: TRBJ2-1
D gene: .
V gene: TRBV9
CDR3 protein: CASSLSSVWGNEQFF
CDR3 DNA: TGTGCCAGCAGCCTCTCCAGTGTGTGGGGCAATGAGCAGTTCTTC

clone size: .
J gene: TRBJ1-2
D gene: TRBD1
V gene: TRBV13
CDR3 protein: CASSSGTGLNYGYTF
CDR3 DNA: TGTGCCAGCAGCTCCGGGACAGGGTTAAACTATGGCTACACCTTC

clone size: .
J gene: TRBJ1-5
D gene: .
V gene: TRBV4-1
CDR3 protein: CASSRTGTLVTNQPQHF
CDR3 DNA: TGCGCCAGCAGCCGCACCGGGACGTTGGTTACGAATCAGCCCCAGCATTTT

clone size: .
J gene: TRBJ1-4
D gene: .
V gene: TRBV6-6
CDR3 protein: CASSYYGGQEKLFF
CDR3 DNA: TGTGCCAGCAGTTACTATGGGGGGCAAGAAAAACTGTTTTTT

clone size: .
J gene: TRBJ2-1
D gene: TRBD2
V gene: TRBV11-2
CDR3 protein: CASSSVAGNSYNEQFF
CDR3 DNA: TGTGCCAGCAGCTCCGTAGCGGGTAACTCCTACAATGAGCAGTTCTTC

clone size: .
J gene: TRBJ1-1
D gene: TRBD1
V gene: TRBV7-2
CDR3 protein: CASSSDRPRGTEAFF
CDR3 DNA: TGTGCCAGCAGCTCGGACAGGCCCCGAGGGACTGAAGCTTTCTTT

clone size: .
J gene: TRBJ2-2
D gene: TRBD1
V gene: TRBV4-1
CDR3 protein: CASSIHNRDRANTGELFF
CDR3 DNA: TGCGCCAGCAGCATACACAATAGGGACAGGGCCAACACCGGGGAGCTGTTTTTT

clone size: .
J gene: TRBJ1-1
D gene: .
V gene: TRBV5-1
CDR3 protein: CASSLWGTPLVPEAFF
CDR3 DNA: TGCGCCAGCAGCTTGTGGGGGACCCCGTTAGTCCCTGAAGCTTTCTTT

clone size: .
J gene: TRBJ2-7
D gene: .
V gene: TRBV6-6
CDR3 protein: CASSYSTSGYTYEQYF
CDR3 DNA: TGTGCCAGCAGTTACTCAACCTCGGGGTACACCTACGAGCAGTACTTC

clone size: .
J gene: TRBJ1-6
D gene: .
V gene: TRBV4-3
CDR3 protein: CASSQDQGQFNSPLHF
CDR3 DNA: TGCGCCAGCAGCCAAGATCAAGGACAGTTTAATTCACCCCTCCACTTT

clone size: .
J gene: TRBJ1-1
D gene: .
V gene: TRBV7-9
CDR3 protein: CASSSQGTSTEAFF
CDR3 DNA: TGTGCCAGCAGCTCACAGGGTACGAGCACTGAAGCTTTCTTT

clone size: .
J gene: TRBJ1-4
D gene: TRBD1
V gene: TRBV25-1
CDR3 protein: CASSGQGDLEKLFF
CDR3 DNA: TGTGCCAGCAGTGGACAGGGGGACTTAGAAAAACTGTTTTTT

clone size: .
J gene: TRBJ2-3
D gene: TRBD1
V gene: TRBV28
CDR3 protein: CASSLWPGGTDTQYF
CDR3 DNA: TGTGCCAGCAGTTTGTGGCCAGGGGGTACAGATACGCAGTATTTT

clone size: .
J gene: TRBJ1-1
D gene: .
V gene: TRBV11-2
CDR3 protein: CASSLRGLDTEAFF
CDR3 DNA: TGTGCCAGCAGCTTACGGGGGCTGGACACTGAAGCTTTCTTT

clone size: .
J gene: TRBJ2-2
D gene: .
V gene: TRBV11-3
CDR3 protein: CASSFGRVDTGELFF
CDR3 DNA: TGTGCCAGCAGTTTCGGAAGGGTCGACACCGGGGAGCTGTTTTTT

clone size: .
J gene: TRBJ2-3
D gene: .
V gene: TRBV4-2
CDR3 protein: CASSQLETGLPGDTQYF
CDR3 DNA: TGTGCCAGCAGCCAACTAGAGACTGGGCTCCCGGGGGATACGCAGTATTTT

clone size: once
J gene: TRBJ1-1
D gene: .
V gene: TRBV7-8
CDR3 protein: CASSLGGETVSAFF
CDR3 DNA: TGTGCCAGCAGCTTAGGGGGGGAGACGGTGTCCGCTTTCTTT

clone size: .
J gene: TRBJ2-5
D gene: .
V gene: TRBV11-3
CDR3 protein: CASSTTRESRTQYF
CDR3 DNA: TGTGCCAGCAGCACGACTAGGGAGAGTCGGACCCAGTACTTC

clone size: .
J gene: TRBJ2-7
D gene: .
V gene: TRBV3-1/TRBV3-2
CDR3 protein: CASQGWGGVSYEQYF
CDR3 DNA: TGTGCCAGCCAGGGATGGGGCGGGGTCTCCTACGAGCAGTACTTC

clone size: .
J gene: TRBJ1-2
D gene: .
V gene: TRBV24-1
CDR3 protein: CATSDPEAYGYTF
CDR3 DNA: TGTGCCACCAGTGACCCCGAAGCCTATGGCTACACCTTC

clone size: .
J gene: TRBJ2-3
D gene: .
V gene: TRBV19
CDR3 protein: CASSIGARGTTQYF
CDR3 DNA: TGTGCCAGTAGTATAGGTGCTAGGGGGACTACGCAGTATTTT

clone size: .
J gene: TRBJ1-5
D gene: .
V gene: TRBV6-2/TRBV6-3
CDR3 protein: CASSYEGMGSQPQHF
CDR3 DNA: TGTGCCAGCAGTTACGAGGGGATGGGCAGTCAGCCCCAGCATTTT

clone size: .
J gene: TRBJ2-3
D gene: .
V gene: TRBV11-3
CDR3 protein: CASSLGSNTDTQYF
CDR3 DNA: TGTGCCAGCAGCTTAGGCAGTAACACAGATACGCAGTATTTT

clone size: .
J gene: TRBJ2-7
D gene: .
V gene: TRBV28
CDR3 protein: CASSPHILRQRYEQYF
CDR3 DNA: TGTGCCAGCAGCCCTCATATCCTTCGACAGCGCTACGAGCAGTACTTC

clone size: .
J gene: TRBJ1-2
D gene: .
V gene: TRBV5-6
CDR3 protein: CASSWGLVGGYTF
CDR3 DNA: TGTGCCAGCAGTTGGGGTTTGGTCGGTGGCTACACCTTC

clone size: .
J gene: TRBJ1-5
D gene: .
V gene: TRBV2
CDR3 protein: CASSPDSGNQPQHF
CDR3 DNA: TGTGCCAGCAGTCCGGACAGCGGCAATCAGCCCCAGCATTTT

clone size: .
J gene: TRBJ2-1
D gene: TRBD1
V gene: TRBV4-1
CDR3 protein: CASRPRGQSYNEQFF
CDR3 DNA: TGCGCCAGCAGGCCCCGGGGACAGTCCTACAATGAGCAGTTCTTC

clone size: .
J gene: TRBJ2-5
D gene: .
V gene: TRBV15
CDR3 protein: CATSRVTDSEETQYF
CDR3 DNA: TGTGCCACCAGCAGAGTTACAGACTCCGAAGAGACCCAGTACTTC

clone size: .
J gene: TRBJ1-2
D gene: TRBD1
V gene: TRBV6-5
CDR3 protein: CASSYWDRRAYGYTF
CDR3 DNA: TGTGCCAGCAGTTACTGGGACAGGAGAGCGTATGGCTACACCTTC

clone size: .
J gene: TRBJ1-5
D gene: .
V gene: TRBV5-6
CDR3 protein: CASSLLNQPQHF
CDR3 DNA: TGTGCCAGCAGCTTGTTGAATCAGCCCCAGCATTTT

clone size: .
J gene: TRBJ1-1
D gene: .
V gene: TRBV7-9
CDR3 protein: CASSSLRNTEAFF
CDR3 DNA: TGTGCCAGCAGCTCTTTGAGGAACACTGAAGCTTTCTTT

clone size: .
J gene: TRBJ2-7
D gene: .
V gene: TRBV4-2
CDR3 protein: CASSQDARTASYEQYF
CDR3 DNA: TGTGCCAGCAGCCAAGATGCGCGTACGGCCTCCTACGAGCAGTACTTC

clone size: .
J gene: TRBJ1-4
D gene: .
V gene: TRBV20-1
CDR3 protein: CSAEKGEKLFF
CDR3 DNA: TGCAGTGCTGAAAAGGGGGAAAAACTGTTTTTT

clone size: .
J gene: TRBJ2-6
D gene: .
V gene: TRBV11-1
CDR3 protein: CASSAEPGANVLTF
CDR3 DNA: TGTGCCAGCAGCGCTGAGCCTGGGGCCAACGTCCTGACTTTC

clone size: .
J gene: TRBJ1-1
D gene: .
V gene: TRBV30
CDR3 protein: CAWSVMASIKAFF
CDR3 DNA: TGTGCCTGGAGTGTCATGGCATCCATTAAAGCTTTCTTT